Listed below are T cell receptor beta chains from one sample, sequenced in a study of T cells in Graves' hyperthyroidism and ophthalmopathy. MiXCR, applied by TCRdb to the multiplex PCR reads, yields one record per CDR3 protein. Of nearly 600,000 distinct CDR3 sequences listed, approximately 13% are singletons. Input material: blood. All receptors derive from a woman aged 25 to 39 with Graves' hyperthyroidism that later progressed to Graves' ophthalmopathy. CDR3s include the opening cysteine and the closing phenylalanine or tryptophan.

V,CDR3
TRBV9,CASSVGGDLSYEQYF
TRBV27,CASSFHDNYNEQFF
TRBV4-2,CASSQDRESRGSNEQFF
TRBV6-2/TRBV6-3,CASSYSDRRGYTF
TRBV28,CASSSRGLEAFF
TRBV27,CASKGGGTKNIQYF
TRBV12-3/TRBV12-4,CASTPTGRETQYF
TRBV19,CASSRMVSTDTQYF
TRBV6-1,CASSRSSNQPQHF
TRBV12-3/TRBV12-4,CASSPSGGSFAEAFF
TRBV27,CASSLWGRGEKLFF
TRBV12-3/TRBV12-4,CASSHDTGFGNTIYF
TRBV2,CASSDTWRSYEQYF
TRBV7-9,CASSLGPDYGYTF
TRBV5-1,CASSFRDRGPETQYF
TRBV7-9,CASSLANGVGPQHF
TRBV7-2,CASSLVVLGLSSSGNTIYF
TRBV5-1,CASSLGQNRDNTQYF
TRBV18,CASSLRQGSDSPLHF
TRBV11-2,CASSPPTNTGELFF
TRBV25-1,CASSEGQVKNEQFF
TRBV5-1,CASSLGPSGLQETQYF
TRBV6-1,CASQHGTVNTEAFF
TRBV5-1,CASSENRGVNEAFF
TRBV7-9,CASSLGAGGYEQYF
TRBV20-1,CSARPSGRETDEQYF
TRBV7-9,CASSAADTQYF
TRBV14,CASSQEVGFGASSYEQYF
TRBV29-1,CSVAPGLQNTEAFF
TRBV20-1,CSAPTLQGANLYNSPLHF
TRBV7-2,CASSLSQGSYNEQFF
TRBV3-1,CASSQDVGGGINNEQFF
TRBV2,CASTGASQNTEAFF
TRBV4-2,CASRNGGDSSNTGELFF